Below are 29 T cell receptor beta chains sequenced from a single sample in a study of siplizumab effects on memory and regulatory T cells. Only in-frame clones appear in the TCRdb table, and some are missing; sequencing was by immunoSEQ multiplex PCR. This table holds 100,000 or so clones, 92% found once. The sequenced sample consisted of Tregs sorted from blood. All receptors come from a human donor in good health.

The V gene is TRBV6-1, the J gene TRBJ2-5; 12 positions match TRBD1. The V and J ends lost 5 bases and 6 bases, in that order; junction bases with no gene match: 4. Germline CDR1 MNHNS, CDR2 SASEGT. The CDR3 has 14 amino acids. As DNA, the CDR3 is TGTGCCAGCAGTCCCGGGACAGGGGGCCAGACCCAGTACTTC. Translating it yields CASSPGTGGQTQYF.

The chain has TRBV19 and TRBJ2-3; the match to TRBD2 covers 9 bases. The J segment lost 6 bases and the V segment lost 3 bases, leaving 13 bases of the junction unmatched. Germline V CDR1 and CDR2: LNHDA, SQIVND (reference sequence). The CDR3 spans 17 residues. Here the CDR3 DNA reads TGTGCCAGTAGTATCTCTCTCCTTAGCGGGAGATACGATACGCAGTATTTT. It translates to CASSISLLSGRYDTQYF.

V usage is TRBV10-3 and J usage is TRBJ2-5; a weak D match, TRBD2 (5 bases). There are 15 residues in the CDR3. The germline gives CDR1 ENHRY, CDR2 SYGVKD. V lost 2 bases to trimming and J lost 1 base, with 11 bases between them. As DNA, the CDR3 is TGTGCCATCAGTGAGCGAGTGGGAGCCCAAGAGACCCAGTACTTC. As protein: CAISERVGAQETQYF.

The chain has TRBV30 and TRBJ2-1, with 10 bases aligning to TRBD2. With V trimmed by 4 bases and J by 4 bases, 13 bases remained unmatched. The CDR3 has 17 amino acids. The V gene's germline CDR1 is GTSNPN and CDR2 SVGIG (reference sequence). CDR3 nucleotides: TGTGCCTGGACCCTCGGGCTAGCGGGAGTAGGGTACAATGAGCAGTTCTTC. Its translation is CAWTLGLAGVGYNEQFF. The full variable domain, rest sourced from reference TRBV30 and TRBJ2-1, is SQTIHQWPATLVQPVGSPLSLECTVEGTSNPNLYWYRQAAGRGLQLLFYSVGIGQISSEVPQNLSASRPQDRQFILSSKKLLLSDSGFYLCAWTLGLAGVGYNEQFFGPGTRLTVL.

CDR3 DNA: TGTGCCATCAGAACCGGGACTAGCGGACCCTTCTACAATGAGCAGTTCTTC. Translating gives CAIRTGTSGPFYNEQFF. The rearrangement joins TRBV10-3 to TRBJ2-1, with TRBD2 matching 11 bases. This CDR3 has 17 residues. Trimming took 6 bases from V and 3 from J; bases not matched to a gene: 10. The V gene's germline CDR1 is ENHRY and CDR2 SYGVKD.

V usage is TRBV5-8 and J usage is TRBJ1-5; D is unclear. The CDR3 runs 14 residues. The germline V gene has CDR1 SGHTS and CDR2 YDEGEE. V was pared by 2 bases and J by 8 bases, with 14 bases between. DNA for the CDR3: TGTGCCAGCAGCTTTGGTTGGGGAGTGGAGCCCCAGCATTTT. Amino acid sequence: CASSFGWGVEPQHF.

The chain joins TRBV7-2 to TRBJ2-2; TRBD2 matches at 12 bases. CDR1 is SGHTA and CDR2 is FQGNSA in the germline V gene. This CDR3 region has 15 residues. V lost 5 bases to trimming and J lost 6 bases; unmatched junction nucleotides: 4. The DNA for the CDR3 is TGTGCCAGCAGCCGGACTAGCGGGACCGCCGGGGAGCTGTTTTTT. Encoded protein: CASSRTSGTAGELFF.

The chain joins TRBV5-6 to TRBJ1-4; 7 bases line up with TRBD1. The CDR3 extends over 16 amino acids. Germline V gives CDR1 SGHDT, CDR2 YYEEEE. V gave up 4 bases and J gave up 4 bases; unmatched junction bases: 10. For the CDR3, the DNA is TGTGCCAGCAGCACCGCAGCGGACAGGTTTAATGAAAAACTGTTTTTT. Amino acid sequence: CASSTAADRFNEKLFF.

The chain carries TRBV7-9 and TRBJ1-1; D perhaps matches TRBD1 (6 bases). V was clipped by 5 bases and J by 4 bases, with 17 bases between them. CDR1 SEHNR and CDR2 FQNEAQ come from the germline V gene (reference sequence). The CDR3 has 15 residues. The CDR3 DNA sequence: TGTGCCAGCAGCCAGCGGTGGGGGCGGCTCACTGAAGCTTTCTTT. Encoded protein: CASSQRWGRLTEAFF.

The chain is built from TRBV4-1 and TRBJ2-5, with TRBD2 matching over 13 bases. V gave up 4 bases and J gave up 4 bases; unmatched junction bases: 3. Germline CDR1 and CDR2: MGHRA and YSYEKL. CDR3 size: 15 residues. CDR3 in amino acids: CASSPGLAGAETQYF. In DNA, the CDR3 is TGCGCCAGCAGCCCCGGACTAGCGGGAGCAGAGACCCAGTACTTC.

The V gene is TRBV10-2, the J gene TRBJ2-7; no firm D call. V was shortened by 3 bases and J by 7 bases, with 7 bases between the two germline ends. CDR3 size: 11 residues. Germline V gene lookup returns CDR1 WSHSY and CDR2 SAAADI. The CDR3 region is CASSDHVEQYF. For the CDR3, the DNA is TGCGCCAGCAGTGACCATGTGGAGCAGTACTTC.

This chain joins TRBV27 and TRBJ2-3; D assignment may be TRBD1 or TRBD2 (6 bases each). V lost 7 bases and J lost 1, with 9 bases in between. The germline V gene encodes CDR1 MNHEY and CDR2 SMNVEV (reference sequence). The CDR3 runs 13 residues. In nucleotides, the CDR3 is TGTGCCAGCAAGGGGGGCGGCACAGATACGCAGTATTTT. It encodes CASKGGGTDTQYF.

CDR3 sequence (DNA): TGTGCCAGCTCACCACCCCTCACAGATACGCAGTATTTT. Amino acids: CASSPPLTDTQYF. V gene TRBV18 combines with J gene TRBJ2-3; D is ambiguous. Germline assignment: CDR1 KGHSH and CDR2 LQKENI. V was cut by 0 bases and J by 2 bases, with 3 bases left in between. The CDR3 has 13 amino acids.

The chain links TRBV30 to TRBJ2-7, with 14 nucleotides matching TRBD2. In germline, CDR1 is GTSNPN, CDR2 SVGIG (reference sequence). The CDR3 is 18 amino acids. V was pared by 2 bases and J by 4 bases, with 13 bases of the junction left unmatched. The CDR3 DNA sequence: TGTGCCTGGAGTCCCGGATGGGGACTAGCGGGAGAATATTACGAGCAGTACTTC. Translating gives CAWSPGWGLAGEYYEQYF.

V is TRBV2 and J is TRBJ2-3; no clear D. The CDR3 is made up of 11 amino acids. V shed 4 bases and J shed 4 bases, with 3 bases lying between them. Germline assignment: CDR1 SNHLY and CDR2 FYNNEI. The CDR3 here is CASSVPDTQYF. CDR3 in DNA: TGTGCCAGCAGTGTTCCAGATACGCAGTATTTT.

The rearrangement uses TRBV6-6 and TRBJ2-5; 10 nucleotides agree with TRBD2. The V gene's germline CDR1 is MNHNY and CDR2 SVGAGI (reference sequence). This CDR3 contains 16 residues. V trimming: 0 bases; J trimming: 5 bases; junction bases outside the gene matches: 6. The DNA of the CDR3 is TGTGCCAGCAGTTACTCAGTCTCTAGCGGGAGTGAGACCCAGTACTTC. This sequence encodes CASSYSVSSGSETQYF.

The V gene is TRBV11-2, the J gene TRBJ2-2, with 9 bases matching TRBD2. Germline V gene sequence: CDR1 SGHAT, CDR2 FQNNGV. Trimming removed 1 base from V and 5 bases from J; junction bases left unmatched: 8. The length of the CDR3 is 17 residues. Here the CDR3 DNA reads TGTGCCAGCAGCTTAGCGGTGCTAGCGGGACAAACCGGGGAGCTGTTTTTT. This codes for CASSLAVLAGQTGELFF.

V is TRBV5-4 and J is TRBJ2-1, with TRBD2 identical over 12 bases. V was clipped by 4 bases and J by 9 bases; unmatched bases: 8. CDR1 and CDR2 (germline): SGHNT, YYREEE (reference sequence). The CDR3 loop spans 15 amino acids. The CDR3 spells CASSPSGRARTEQFF. The DNA for the CDR3 is TGTGCCAGCAGCCCTAGCGGGAGGGCCCGTACTGAGCAGTTCTTC.

The chain uses TRBV11-2 and TRBJ2-1; no firm D call. V dropped 0 bases and J dropped 9 bases, with 9 bases sitting between them. The germline V gene encodes CDR1 SGHAT and CDR2 FQNNGV. The CDR3 consists of 13 residues. The CDR3 region has the DNA TGTGCCAGCAGCTTAGATCTCGAGCGTGAGCAGTTCTTC. This codes for CASSLDLEREQFF. Full variable domain (rest looked up from reference TRBV11-2 and TRBJ2-1): EAGVAQSPRYKIIEKRQSVAFWCNPISGHATLYWYQQILGQGPKLLIQFQNNGVVDDSQLPKDRFSAERLKGVDSTLKIQPAKLEDSAVYLCASSLDLEREQFFGPGTRLTVL.

V is TRBV29-1 and J is TRBJ1-1; 7 bases map to TRBD1. Germline values: CDR1 SQVTM, CDR2 ANQGSEA. This CDR3 contains 15 residues. Losses at the gene ends were 4 bases for V and 5 bases for J; bases not matched to a gene: 13. CDR3 loop: CSVVEQGSHGTEAFF. The CDR3 nucleotides are TGCAGCGTTGTTGAACAGGGGAGCCACGGGACTGAAGCTTTCTTT. Full variable domain (remainder filled in from reference TRBV29-1 and TRBJ1-1): SAVISQKPSRDICQRGTSLTIQCQVDSQVTMMFWYRQQPGQSLTLIATANQGSEATYESGFVIDKFPISRPNLTFSTLTVSNMSPEDSSIYLCSVVEQGSHGTEAFFGQGTRLTVV.

The V call is TRBV2, the J call TRBJ2-3; 7 bases agree with TRBD2. V was pared by 7 bases and J by 6 bases, with 7 bases of the junction left unmatched. The CDR3 spans 13 residues. Germline V gives CDR1 SNHLY, CDR2 FYNNEI. The CDR3 here is CASTEGRGDTQYF. The DNA for the CDR3 is TGTGCCAGCACCGAAGGGAGGGGCGATACGCAGTATTTT.

This clone was found once. The CDR3 coding sequence is TGTGCCAGCAGGGAGGGGACACCCGGCTCCTACGAGCAGTACTTC. It is translated as CASREGTPGSYEQYF. The chain recombines TRBV2 with TRBJ2-7; D is possibly TRBD1 or TRBD2 (6 bases each). The CDR3 has 15 amino acids. Germline CDR1 and CDR2: SNHLY and FYNNEI. The V end was cut by 6 bases, the J end by 0 bases, with 15 bases between.

Written as DNA, the CDR3 is TGCGCCAGCAGCTGGGACTTCACCGGCTACACCTTC. Encoded protein: CASSWDFTGYTF. The chain has TRBV5-1 and TRBJ1-2, with D tentatively TRBD1 (5 bases). Germline values: CDR1 SGHRS, CDR2 YFSETQ. CDR3 size: 12 residues. V was trimmed by 3 bases and J by 8 bases, leaving 11 bases between them.

The rearrangement links TRBV13 to TRBJ2-7; D is possibly TRBD2 (6 bases). The V and J ends lost 5 bases and 3 bases respectively, with 14 bases between them. The V gene's germline CDR1 is PRHDT and CDR2 FYEKMQ (reference sequence). The CDR3 contains 14 residues. CDR3 loop: CASSHTNSGYEQYF. The CDR3 DNA reads as TGTGCCAGCAGCCATACCAATAGCGGCTACGAGCAGTACTTC.

This sequence joins TRBV27 and TRBJ2-7, with D perhaps matching TRBD1 (5 bases). Trimming removed 7 bases from V and 0 bases from J, with 13 bases in between. This CDR3 is built from 14 residues. From germline, CDR1 is MNHEY and CDR2 SMNVEV (reference sequence). The DNA for the CDR3 is TGTGCCAGCAAAGGGGCAGGCCTCTCCTACGAGCAGTACTTC. It encodes CASKGAGLSYEQYF.

V gene TRBV6-5 combines with J gene TRBJ2-5; tentative D call: TRBD1 (5 bases). The CDR3 contains 14 residues. The V gene lost 3 bases and the J gene lost 2 bases, with 10 bases spanning the gap. Looked up from germline, CDR1 is MNHEY and CDR2 is SVGAGI. DNA for the CDR3: TGTGCCAGCAGTTATAGGACAATTCAAGAGACCCAGTACTTC. Encoded protein: CASSYRTIQETQYF.

The chain combines TRBV6-7 with TRBJ2-5; a possible D gene is TRBD1 (5 bases). TRBV6-7 is classed as an ORF, of uncertain function. The ends were cut back, 6 bases at V and 5 bases at J, with 19 bases in the middle. The CDR3 covers 15 residues. CDR3 sequence reads: CASSSSLGVPETQYF. The CDR3 nucleotides are TGTGCCAGCAGCTCGAGCCTAGGGGTACCGGAGACCCAGTACTTC.

A word on this clone: Within the sample, other DNA sequences also encode this same CDR3. The chain uses TRBV10-3 and TRBJ2-5, with D possibly being TRBD2 (6 bases). Germline V gene data show CDR1 as ENHRY and CDR2 as SYGVKD. This CDR3 region has 13 residues. V gave up 6 bases and J gave up 5 bases, with 13 bases separating them. In DNA form, the CDR3 reads TGTGCCATCAGCGGAGGGCCTCAGGAGACCCAGTACTTC. Translating it yields CAISGGPQETQYF.

The chain recombines TRBV5-4 with TRBJ2-1; D is unclear. The CDR3 has 13 amino acids. The V gene's germline CDR1 is SGHNT and CDR2 YYREEE (reference sequence). Trimming left V 0 bases short and J 4 bases short, with 5 bases between. CDR3 amino acids: CASSLVSYNEQFF. The CDR3 DNA reads TGTGCCAGCAGCTTGGTTTCGTACAATGAGCAGTTCTTC.